These T cell receptor beta chains were read from a single sample in a study of identical twins. MiXCR, run by TCRdb on the 5' RACE reads, gives a single entry per CDR3 protein. The data contain 1.5 million to 2 million distinct CDR3 sequences, about 31% of them singletons. The sequencing input was cord blood. These receptors originate from a newborn girl in good health. The CDR3 runs from the conserved cysteine through the conserved F or W. D genes are given only for firm matches. A clone size is listed for some rows: how often the clone was seen (once, few, many), or a class if it is expanded.

j_call,d_call,v_call,clone_size,cdr3_nt,cdr3_aa
TRBJ2-1,.,TRBV12-3/TRBV12-4,.,TGTGCCAGCGGGACTTACTCCTACAATGAGCAGTTCTTC,CASGTYSYNEQFF
TRBJ2-3,TRBD2,TRBV27,.,TGTGCCAGCAGTACCACCGGCGGGAGGTTAACTGATACGCAGTATTTT,CASSTTGGRLTDTQYF
TRBJ1-4,.,TRBV27,.,TGTGCCAGCATCACCCTCCCCTACGAAAAACTGTTTTTT,CASITLPYEKLFF
TRBJ2-3,TRBD1,TRBV5-1,.,TGCGCCAGCAGCTTATCAACCGGGACAGGGCGAACAGATACGCAGTATTTT,CASSLSTGTGRTDTQYF
TRBJ2-3,TRBD1,TRBV20-1,.,TGCAGTGCTAGTGCTTCCACCGGGACAGGGGCAGATACGCAGTATTTT,CSASASTGTGADTQYF
TRBJ2-1,TRBD2,TRBV6-4,.,TGTGCCAGCAGAGCACTAGCGGGAGGGTTTAACAATGAGCAGTTCTTC,CASRALAGGFNNEQFF
TRBJ2-7,TRBD2,TRBV20-1,few,TGCAGTGCTAGTTGGCGGGAGATCCACGAGCAGTACTTC,CSASWREIHEQYF
TRBJ1-5,.,TRBV12-3/TRBV12-4,few,TGTGCCAGCAGTTTACCCGGGGAGGGCAATCAGCCCCAGCATTTT,CASSLPGEGNQPQHF
TRBJ1-5,.,TRBV12-3/TRBV12-4,few,TGTGCCAGCAGTTTAGAAACAGGGAAACAGCCCCAGCATTTT,CASSLETGKQPQHF
TRBJ2-1,TRBD2,TRBV3-1,few,TGTGCCAGCAGCCAACGGACTAGCGGGGCATACAATGAGCAGTTCTTC,CASSQRTSGAYNEQFF
TRBJ1-2,.,TRBV28,.,TGTGCCAGCAGTAGCTTACCCTCATCGGATGGCTACACCTTC,CASSSLPSSDGYTF
TRBJ1-2,TRBD1,TRBV2,.,TGTGCCAGCAGTGTGGGAACAGGGGGGAGCTATGGCTACACCTTC,CASSVGTGGSYGYTF
TRBJ2-5,TRBD2,TRBV10-3,few,TGTGCCATCAGTCGGAGACTAGCTCGGAAAGAGACCCAGTACTTC,CAISRRLARKETQYF
TRBJ2-4,TRBD1,TRBV28,.,TGTGCCAGCAGTCCAACGAGGACAGGCGCCAAAAACATTCAGTACTTC,CASSPTRTGAKNIQYF
TRBJ1-4,.,TRBV29-1,few,TGCAGCGTCGTTGGGGGACGGGGAAATGAAAAACTGTTTTTT,CSVVGGRGNEKLFF
TRBJ2-5,.,TRBV14,.,TGTGCCAGCAGCCAAGATCTGATTCCCGGACAAGAGACCCAGTACTTC,CASSQDLIPGQETQYF
TRBJ1-4,TRBD1,TRBV20-1,.,TGCAGTGCCCTGGAAGGACACAGGGGTGAAAAACTGTTTTTT,CSALEGHRGEKLFF
TRBJ1-2,.,TRBV9,many,TGTGCCAGCAGCGTAGAAGGGTATGGCTACACCTTC,CASSVEGYGYTF
TRBJ1-2,TRBD1,TRBV5-1,few,TGCGCCAGCAGCTTGGCCCAATCAAGGGACAGTCAACAAAACTATGGCTACACCTTC,CASSLAQSRDSQQNYGYTF
TRBJ1-6,.,TRBV12-3/TRBV12-4,.,TGTGCCAGCAGTTCCTCCTCGGGGGGAAATTCACCCCTCCACTTT,CASSSSSGGNSPLHF
TRBJ2-1,.,TRBV20-1,.,TGCAGTGCTAGTCCGGGCGCGGTAAATGAGCAGTTCTTC,CSASPGAVNEQFF
TRBJ2-7,TRBD2,TRBV19,.,TGTGCCAGTAGTAATTGGCGGGAGAGCTACGAGCAGTACTTC,CASSNWRESYEQYF
TRBJ1-1,.,TRBV4-1,.,TGCGCCAGCAGCCAAGGGACGAGAAGGAACACTGAAGCTTTCTTT,CASSQGTRRNTEAFF
TRBJ1-6,.,TRBV4-1,.,TGCGCCAGCAGCCAAGAGGGGGGATTGTCACCCCTCCACTTT,CASSQEGGLSPLHF
TRBJ1-1,TRBD1,TRBV9,.,TGTGCCAGCAGCTCCTCCCGGGACAGGGCTTCAATGAACACTGAAGCTTTCTTT,CASSSSRDRASMNTEAFF
TRBJ2-4,TRBD1,TRBV5-1,few,TGCGCCAGCAGCTGGACAGGTACTACCTCCGGGCAGTACTTC,CASSWTGTTSGQYF
TRBJ2-3,TRBD2,TRBV7-9,once,TGTGCCAACAGCTCCCTAGCGGGAGCTACAGATACGCAGTATTTT,CANSSLAGATDTQYF